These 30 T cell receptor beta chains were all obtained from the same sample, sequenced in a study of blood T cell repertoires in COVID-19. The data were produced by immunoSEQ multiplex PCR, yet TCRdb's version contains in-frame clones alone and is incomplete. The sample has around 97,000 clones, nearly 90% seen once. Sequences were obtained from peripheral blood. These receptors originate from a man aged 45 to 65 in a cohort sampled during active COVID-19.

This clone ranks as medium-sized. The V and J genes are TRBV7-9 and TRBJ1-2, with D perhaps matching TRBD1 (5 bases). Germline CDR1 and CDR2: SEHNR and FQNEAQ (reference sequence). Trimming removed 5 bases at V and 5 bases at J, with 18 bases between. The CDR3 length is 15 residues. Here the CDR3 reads CASSPPGDWTYGYTF. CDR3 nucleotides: TGTGCCAGCAGCCCGCCTGGGGACTGGACTTATGGCTACACCTTC.

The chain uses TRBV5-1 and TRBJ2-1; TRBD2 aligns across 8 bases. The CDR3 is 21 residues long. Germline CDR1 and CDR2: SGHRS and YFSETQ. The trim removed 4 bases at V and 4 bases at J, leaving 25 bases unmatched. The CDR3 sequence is CASSEVVGRNTIAGFYNEQFF. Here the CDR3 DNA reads TGCGCCAGCAGCGAAGTTGTCGGCAGGAATACAATAGCGGGGTTTTACAATGAGCAGTTCTTC.

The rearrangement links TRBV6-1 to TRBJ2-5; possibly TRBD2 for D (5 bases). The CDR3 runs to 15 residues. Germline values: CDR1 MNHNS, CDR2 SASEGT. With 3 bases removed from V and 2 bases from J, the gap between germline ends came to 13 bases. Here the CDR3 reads CASSDPGESQETQYF. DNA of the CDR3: TGTGCCAGCAGTGACCCTGGGGAGAGTCAAGAGACCCAGTACTTC.

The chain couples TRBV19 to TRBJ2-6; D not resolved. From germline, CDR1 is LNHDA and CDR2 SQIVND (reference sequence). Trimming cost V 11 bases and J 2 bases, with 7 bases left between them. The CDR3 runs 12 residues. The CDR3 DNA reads TGTGCCTCCGGTCCTGGGGCCAACGTCCTGACTTTC. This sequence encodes CASGPGANVLTF.

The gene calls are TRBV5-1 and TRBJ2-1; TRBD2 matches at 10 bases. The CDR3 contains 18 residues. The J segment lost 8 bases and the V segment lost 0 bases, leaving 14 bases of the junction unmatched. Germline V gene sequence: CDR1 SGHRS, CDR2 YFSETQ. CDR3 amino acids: CASSLAASGGAFSYEQFF. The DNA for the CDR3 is TGCGCCAGCAGCTTGGCCGCCAGCGGGGGGGCTTTCAGCTATGAGCAGTTCTTC.

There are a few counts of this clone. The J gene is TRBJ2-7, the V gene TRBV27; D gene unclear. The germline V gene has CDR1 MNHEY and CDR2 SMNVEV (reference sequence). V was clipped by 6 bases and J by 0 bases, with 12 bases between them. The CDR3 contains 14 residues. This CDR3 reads CASSPRPSSYEQYF. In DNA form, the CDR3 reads TGTGCCAGCAGCCCGAGACCTAGCTCCTACGAGCAGTACTTC.

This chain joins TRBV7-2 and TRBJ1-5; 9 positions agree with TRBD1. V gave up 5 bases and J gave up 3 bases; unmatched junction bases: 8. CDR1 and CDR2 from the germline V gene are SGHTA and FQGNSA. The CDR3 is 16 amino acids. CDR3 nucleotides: TGTGCCAGCAGCGGACCCGGGACAGGGTCCAATCAGCCCCAGCATTTT. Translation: CASSGPGTGSNQPQHF.

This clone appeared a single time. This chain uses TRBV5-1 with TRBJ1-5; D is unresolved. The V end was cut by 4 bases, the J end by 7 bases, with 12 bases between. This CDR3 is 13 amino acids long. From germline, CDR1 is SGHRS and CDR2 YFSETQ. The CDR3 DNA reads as TGCGCCAGCAGCCGGCGGGAGGGACAGCCCCAGCATTTT. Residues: CASSRREGQPQHF.

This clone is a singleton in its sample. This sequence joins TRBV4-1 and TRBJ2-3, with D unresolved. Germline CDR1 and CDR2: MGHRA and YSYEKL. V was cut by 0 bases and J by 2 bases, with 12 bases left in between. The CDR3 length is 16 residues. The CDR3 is CASSQDPGWNTDTQYF. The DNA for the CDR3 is TGCGCCAGCAGCCAAGATCCCGGGTGGAACACAGATACGCAGTATTTT.

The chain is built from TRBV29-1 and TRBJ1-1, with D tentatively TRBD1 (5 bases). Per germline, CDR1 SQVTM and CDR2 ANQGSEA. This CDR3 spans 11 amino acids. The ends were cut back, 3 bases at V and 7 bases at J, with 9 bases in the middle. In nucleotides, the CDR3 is TGCAGCGTTGATGGGGGGAATGAAGCTTTCTTT. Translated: CSVDGGNEAFF.

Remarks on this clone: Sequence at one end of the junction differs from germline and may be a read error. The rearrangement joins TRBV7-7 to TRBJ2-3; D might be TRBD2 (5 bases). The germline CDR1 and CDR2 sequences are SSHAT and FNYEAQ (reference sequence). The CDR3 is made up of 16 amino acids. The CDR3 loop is CASSLGEGGPTDTQYF. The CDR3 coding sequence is TGTGCTAGCAGCTTAGGAGAGGGCGGCCCCACAGATACGCAGTATTTT.

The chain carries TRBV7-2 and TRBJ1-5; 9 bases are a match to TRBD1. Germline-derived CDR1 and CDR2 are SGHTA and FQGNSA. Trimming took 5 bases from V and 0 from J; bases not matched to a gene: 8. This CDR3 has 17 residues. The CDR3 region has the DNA TGTGCCAGCAGCCGGGGACAGGGCGGGTTTAGCAATCAGCCCCAGCATTTT. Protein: CASSRGQGGFSNQPQHF.

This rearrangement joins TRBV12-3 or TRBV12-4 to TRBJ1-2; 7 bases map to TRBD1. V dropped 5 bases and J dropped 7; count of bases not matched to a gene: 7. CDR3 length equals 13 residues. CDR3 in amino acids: CASSPRGSSGYTF. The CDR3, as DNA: TGTGCCAGCAGTCCCAGGGGGTCTAGTGGCTACACCTTC.

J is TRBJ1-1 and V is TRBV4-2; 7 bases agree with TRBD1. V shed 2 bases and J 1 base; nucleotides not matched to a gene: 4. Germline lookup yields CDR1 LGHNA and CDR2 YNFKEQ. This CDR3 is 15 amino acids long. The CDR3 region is CASSQPGTENTEAFF. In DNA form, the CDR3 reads TGTGCCAGCAGCCAACCCGGGACAGAGAACACTGAAGCTTTCTTT.

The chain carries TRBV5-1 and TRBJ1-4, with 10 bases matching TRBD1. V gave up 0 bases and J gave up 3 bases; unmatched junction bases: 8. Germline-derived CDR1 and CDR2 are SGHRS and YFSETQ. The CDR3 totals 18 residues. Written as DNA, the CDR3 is TGCGCCAGCAGCTTGGGCAGACAGGGGGCGGTGGCTAATGAAAAACTGTTTTTT. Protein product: CASSLGRQGAVANEKLFF.

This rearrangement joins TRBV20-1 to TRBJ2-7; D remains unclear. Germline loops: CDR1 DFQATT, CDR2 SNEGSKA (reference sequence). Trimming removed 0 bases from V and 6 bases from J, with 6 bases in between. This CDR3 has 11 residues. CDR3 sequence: CSARDQVEQYF. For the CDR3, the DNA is TGCAGTGCTAGAGACCAGGTCGAGCAGTACTTC.

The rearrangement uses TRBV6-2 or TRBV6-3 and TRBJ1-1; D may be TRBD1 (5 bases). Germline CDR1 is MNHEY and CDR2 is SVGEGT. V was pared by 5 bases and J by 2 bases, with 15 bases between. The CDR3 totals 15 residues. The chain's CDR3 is CASSPLQGVNTEAFF. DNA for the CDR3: TGTGCCAGCAGTCCCCTCCAAGGGGTTAACACTGAAGCTTTCTTT.

Here the CDR3 reads CASSDYGGQGAREQFF. The CDR3 nucleotides read TGTGCCAGCAGTGATTATGGGGGACAGGGGGCACGAGAGCAGTTCTTC. This rearrangement joins TRBV6-4 to TRBJ2-1; 12 bases line up with TRBD1. Germline V gives CDR1 MRHNA, CDR2 SNTAGT. The CDR3 consists of 16 residues. V lost 3 bases to trimming and J lost 10 bases; unmatched junction nucleotides: 10.

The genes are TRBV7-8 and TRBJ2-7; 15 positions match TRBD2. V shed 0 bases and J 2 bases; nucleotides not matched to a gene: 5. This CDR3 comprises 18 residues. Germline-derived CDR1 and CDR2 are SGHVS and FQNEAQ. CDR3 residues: CASSLAGLAGGLAYEQYF. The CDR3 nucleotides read TGTGCCAGCAGCTTAGCGGGACTAGCGGGGGGCCTAGCCTACGAGCAGTACTTC.

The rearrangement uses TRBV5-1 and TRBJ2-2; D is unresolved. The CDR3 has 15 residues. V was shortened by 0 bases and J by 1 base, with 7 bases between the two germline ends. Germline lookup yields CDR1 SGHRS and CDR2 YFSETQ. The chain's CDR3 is CASSLEQLNTGELFF. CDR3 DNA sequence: TGCGCCAGCAGCTTGGAACAGCTGAACACCGGGGAGCTGTTTTTT.

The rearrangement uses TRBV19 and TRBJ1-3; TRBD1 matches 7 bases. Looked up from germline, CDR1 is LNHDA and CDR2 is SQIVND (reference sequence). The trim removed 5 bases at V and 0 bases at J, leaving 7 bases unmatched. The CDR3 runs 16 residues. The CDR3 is CASSPRDRLSGNTIYF. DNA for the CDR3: TGTGCCAGTAGTCCGAGGGACAGACTCTCTGGAAACACCATATATTTT.

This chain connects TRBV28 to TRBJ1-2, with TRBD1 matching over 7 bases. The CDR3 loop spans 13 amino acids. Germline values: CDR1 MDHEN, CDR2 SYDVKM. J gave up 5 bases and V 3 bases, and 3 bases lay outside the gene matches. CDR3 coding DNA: TGTGCCAGCAGTTTGACAGGGAGATATGGCTACACCTTC. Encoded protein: CASSLTGRYGYTF.

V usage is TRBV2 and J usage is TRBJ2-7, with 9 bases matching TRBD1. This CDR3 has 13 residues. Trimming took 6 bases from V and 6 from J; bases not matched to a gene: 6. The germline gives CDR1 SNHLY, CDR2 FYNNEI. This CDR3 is CASRGTGSGEQYF. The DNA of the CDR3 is TGTGCCAGCAGGGGGACAGGGTCGGGCGAGCAGTACTTC. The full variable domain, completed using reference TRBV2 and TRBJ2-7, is EPEVTQTPSHQVTQMGQEVILRCVPISNHLYFYWYRQILGQKVEFLVSFYNNEISEKSEIFDDQFSVERPDGSNFTLKIRSTKLEDSAMYFCASRGTGSGEQYFGPGTRLTVT.

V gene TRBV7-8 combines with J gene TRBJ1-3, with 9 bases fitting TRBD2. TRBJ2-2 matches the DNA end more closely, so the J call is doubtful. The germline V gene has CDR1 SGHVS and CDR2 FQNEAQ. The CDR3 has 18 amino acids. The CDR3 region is CASSFFRGGGAVAGELFF. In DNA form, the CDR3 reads TGTGCCAGCAGCTTCTTTCGCGGCGGGGGGGCCGTTGCCGGGGAGCTGTTTTTT.

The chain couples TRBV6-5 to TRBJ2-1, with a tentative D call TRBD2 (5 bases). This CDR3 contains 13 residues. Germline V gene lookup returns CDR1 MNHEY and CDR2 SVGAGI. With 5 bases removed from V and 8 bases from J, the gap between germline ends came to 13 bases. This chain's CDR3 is CASSTPGSHEQFF. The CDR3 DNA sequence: TGTGCCAGCAGTACCCCGGGGTCGCATGAGCAGTTCTTC.

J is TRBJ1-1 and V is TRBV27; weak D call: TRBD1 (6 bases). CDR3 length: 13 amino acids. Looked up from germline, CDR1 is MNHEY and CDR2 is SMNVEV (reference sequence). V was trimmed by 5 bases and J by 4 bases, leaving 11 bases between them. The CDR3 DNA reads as TGTGCCAGCAGTGCCCAGGGGCGCACTGAAGCTTTCTTT. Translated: CASSAQGRTEAFF.

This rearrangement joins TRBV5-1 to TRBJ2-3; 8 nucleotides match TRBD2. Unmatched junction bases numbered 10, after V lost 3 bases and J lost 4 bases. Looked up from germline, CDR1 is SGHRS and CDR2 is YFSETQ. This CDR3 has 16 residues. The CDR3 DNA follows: TGCGCCAGCAGCTCCTTAGTAAGCGGGGGTGCAGATACGCAGTATTTT. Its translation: CASSSLVSGGADTQYF.

The CDR3 sequence: CASSPGGRETQYF. The CDR3 DNA reads TGTGCCAGCAGCCCCGGGGGGCGGGAGACCCAGTACTTC. This chain uses TRBV7-9 with TRBJ2-5; tentative D call: TRBD2 (7 bases). V was trimmed by 5 bases and J by 5 bases, leaving 12 bases between them. The V gene's germline CDR1 is SEHNR and CDR2 FQNEAQ (reference sequence). The CDR3 has 13 residues.

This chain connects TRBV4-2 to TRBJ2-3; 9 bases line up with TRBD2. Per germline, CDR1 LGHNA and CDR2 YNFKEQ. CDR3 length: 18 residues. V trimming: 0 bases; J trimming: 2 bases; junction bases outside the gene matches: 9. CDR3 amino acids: CASSQDRPSGGFTDTQYF. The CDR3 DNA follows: TGTGCCAGCAGCCAAGATCGTCCGAGCGGGGGGTTCACAGATACGCAGTATTTT.

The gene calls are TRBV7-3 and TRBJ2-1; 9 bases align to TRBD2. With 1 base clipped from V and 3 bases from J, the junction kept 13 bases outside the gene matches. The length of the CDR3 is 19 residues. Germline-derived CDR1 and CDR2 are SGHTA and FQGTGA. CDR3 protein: CASSLIPKTSGRYYNEQFF. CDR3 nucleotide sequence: TGTGCCAGCAGCTTAATACCAAAGACTAGCGGCCGATACTACAATGAGCAGTTCTTC.